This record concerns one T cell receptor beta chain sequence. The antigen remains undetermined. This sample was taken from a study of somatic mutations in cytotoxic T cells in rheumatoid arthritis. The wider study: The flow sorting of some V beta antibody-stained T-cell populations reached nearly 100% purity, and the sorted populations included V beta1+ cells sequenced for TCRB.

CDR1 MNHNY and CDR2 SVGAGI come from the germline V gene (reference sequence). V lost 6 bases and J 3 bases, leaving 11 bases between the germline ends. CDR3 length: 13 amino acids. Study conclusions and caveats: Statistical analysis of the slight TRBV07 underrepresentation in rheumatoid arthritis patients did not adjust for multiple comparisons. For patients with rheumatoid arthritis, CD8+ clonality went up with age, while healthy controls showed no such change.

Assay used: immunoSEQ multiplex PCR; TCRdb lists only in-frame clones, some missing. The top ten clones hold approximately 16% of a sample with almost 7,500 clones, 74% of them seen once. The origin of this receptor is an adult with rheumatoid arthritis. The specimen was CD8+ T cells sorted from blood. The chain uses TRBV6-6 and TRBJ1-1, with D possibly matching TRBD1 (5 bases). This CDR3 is CASRWGRDTEAFF. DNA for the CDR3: TGTGCCAGCAGGTGGGGCAGGGACACTGAAGCTTTCTTT.